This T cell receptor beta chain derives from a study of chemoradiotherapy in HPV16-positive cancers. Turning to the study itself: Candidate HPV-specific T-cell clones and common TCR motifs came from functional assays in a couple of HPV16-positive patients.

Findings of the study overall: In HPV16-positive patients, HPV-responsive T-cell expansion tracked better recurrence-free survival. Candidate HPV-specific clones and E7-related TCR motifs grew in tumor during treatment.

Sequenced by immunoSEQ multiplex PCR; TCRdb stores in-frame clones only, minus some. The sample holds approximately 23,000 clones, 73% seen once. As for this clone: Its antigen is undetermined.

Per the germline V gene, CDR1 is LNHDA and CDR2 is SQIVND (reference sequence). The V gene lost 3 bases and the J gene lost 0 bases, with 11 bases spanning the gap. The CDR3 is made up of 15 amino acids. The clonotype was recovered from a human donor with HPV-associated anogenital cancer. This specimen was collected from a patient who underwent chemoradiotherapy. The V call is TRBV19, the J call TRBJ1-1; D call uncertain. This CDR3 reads CASSMLGQLNTEAFF. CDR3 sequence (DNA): TGTGCCAGTAGTATGTTAGGGCAGCTGAACACTGAAGCTTTCTTT.